The 14 T cell receptor beta chains below were found in one sample sequenced in a study of vaccination and CD4 T cells after COVID-19. No antigen is known for these receptors. Sequencing of DNA taken from cultured CD4+ T cells relied on the Oncomine TCR Beta short-read assay. TCRdb re-derived calls from the PCR reads in MiXCR, one entry per CDR3 protein. Altogether about 24,000 distinct CDR3 sequences are present, 62% being singletons, with the ten largest covering about 7.8%. Noted treatment: roughly 10-day PBMC culture with coronavirus spike peptide pools or control peptides (ViraFEST assay). The sample consisted of CD4+ T cells from blood, cultured in vitro. These receptors were obtained from a human donor who had recovered from COVID-19.

There are a few counts of this clonotype. The genes are TRBV12-3 or TRBV12-4 and TRBJ1-2, with D uncertain. The CDR3 runs to 14 residues. Between the trimmed V and J ends, which lost 1 base and 1 base, there was a span of 7 bases. The DNA for the CDR3 is TGTGCCAGCAGTTTAGGCGGGGATAACTATGGCTACACCTTC. It specifies CASSLGGDNYGYTF.

Concerning this clonotype: The junction differs from germline at one of its ends, possibly a read error. V is TRBV7-2 and J is TRBJ2-2; 9 positions match TRBD2. The CDR3 is 15 amino acids. Germline V gives CDR1 SGHTA, CDR2 FQGNSA. CDR3 region: CASSLAGINTGELFF. For the CDR3, the DNA is TGTGCCAGCAGCCTAGCGGGAATTAACACCGGGGAGCTGTTTTTT.

The V call is TRBV15, the J call TRBJ2-7; D is uncertain. Looked up from germline, CDR1 is LNHNV and CDR2 is YYDKDF (reference sequence). The V and J ends lost 3 bases and 3 bases respectively, with 6 bases between them. The CDR3 has 12 residues. CDR3 region: CATSRSDYEQYF. The CDR3 DNA reads as TGTGCCACCAGCAGGAGTGACTACGAGCAGTACTTC.

This chain joins TRBV5-1 and TRBJ2-2; D is undetermined. The ends were cut back, 4 bases at V and 4 bases at J, with 11 bases in the middle. Looked up from germline, CDR1 is SGHRS and CDR2 is YFSETQ. The CDR3 is 14 amino acids. The CDR3 DNA reads as TGCGCCAGCAGCGCCGATGTTACCACCGGGGAGCTGTTTTTT. It translates to CASSADVTTGELFF.

The chain carries TRBV6-5 and TRBJ1-5; a possible D gene is TRBD1 (6 bases). The CDR3 sequence is 14 residues long. The V gene lost 0 bases and the J gene lost 6 bases, with 9 bases spanning the gap. Germline assignment: CDR1 MNHEY and CDR2 SVGAGI. The CDR3 region is CASSYSNRAQPQHF. DNA for the CDR3: TGTGCCAGCAGTTACTCGAACAGGGCTCAGCCCCAGCATTTT.

V and J are TRBV5-4 and TRBJ1-2; maybe TRBD1 (5 bases). The CDR3 spans 15 residues. The V gene's germline CDR1 is SGHNT and CDR2 YYREEE (reference sequence). Trimming shortened V by 0 bases and J by 1 base, and 10 bases separated the two germline ends. The CDR3, as DNA: TGTGCCAGCAGCTTGGATCAGGGACTTAACTATGGCTACACCTTC. This gives the protein CASSLDQGLNYGYTF. Looking up the rest from reference TRBV5-4 and TRBJ1-2 gives the full variable domain: ETGVTQSPTHLIKTRGQQVTLRCSSQSGHNTVSWYQQALGQGPQFIFQYYREEENGRGNFPPRFSGLQFPNYSSELNVNALELDDSALYLCASSLDQGLNYGYTFGSGTRLTVV.

The gene calls are TRBV7-2 and TRBJ2-2, with D possibly TRBD2 on 6 matching bases. This CDR3 region has 15 residues. V dropped 1 base and J dropped 4 bases, with 10 bases sitting between them. Per germline, CDR1 SGHTA and CDR2 FQGNSA. Here the CDR3 DNA reads TGTGCCAGCAGCTTAGAGCGGGCCAGCACCGGGGAGCTGTTTTTT. This translates into CASSLERASTGELFF.

A few counts support this clonotype. The chain carries TRBV19 and TRBJ1-2, with D tentatively TRBD1 (5 bases). The V end lost 5 bases, the J end lost 4 bases, and 11 bases lay between the germline ends. Germline values: CDR1 LNHDA, CDR2 SQIVND (reference sequence). The CDR3 length is 13 residues. The CDR3: CASSQAGTYGYTF. The CDR3 DNA sequence: TGTGCCAGTAGTCAAGCAGGGACCTATGGCTACACCTTC.

In its sample, this clonotype was seen a few times. The CDR3 DNA reads as TGCAGTGCTAGAGGGACTAGCGGGACCTACAATGAGCAGTTCTTC. Translated, it gives CSARGTSGTYNEQFF. The chain joins TRBV20-1 to TRBJ2-1; 12 nucleotides match TRBD2. The CDR3 extends over 15 amino acids. Unmatched junction bases numbered 0, after V lost 1 base and J lost 2 bases. Germline V CDR1 and CDR2: DFQATT, SNEGSKA (reference sequence).

In its sample, this clonotype was seen a few times. The chain links TRBV6-1 to TRBJ1-2, with TRBD1 as a possible D gene (5 bases). The CDR3 is 14 residues long. In germline, CDR1 is MNHNS, CDR2 SASEGT. V was shortened by 4 bases and J by 5 bases, with 14 bases between the two germline ends. CDR3 coding DNA: TGTGCCAGCAGTGTAACAGCGGGGACTTATGGCTACACCTTC. This translates into CASSVTAGTYGYTF.

The rearrangement joins TRBV28 to TRBJ1-3, with D tentatively TRBD1 (5 bases). Germline loops: CDR1 MDHEN, CDR2 SYDVKM. CDR3 length equals 14 residues. Between the trimmed V and J ends, which lost 5 bases and 3 bases, there was a span of 11 bases. The CDR3 sequence: CASSQGYGGNTIYF. CDR3 DNA: TGTGCCAGCAGTCAGGGATATGGTGGAAACACCATATATTTT.

This clonotype was seen only a few times. This chain links TRBV7-9 with TRBJ1-1, with D possibly being TRBD1 (5 bases). V lost 4 bases and J lost 4, with 19 bases in between. Per germline, CDR1 SEHNR and CDR2 FQNEAQ (reference sequence). The CDR3 has 16 amino acids. DNA for the CDR3: TGTGCCAGCAGCTCACTAAGGGGAGCTCGGGGCACTGAAGCTTTCTTT. Translating gives CASSSLRGARGTEAFF.

The chain recombines TRBV20-1 with TRBJ2-4; D gene uncertain. The V gene's germline CDR1 is DFQATT and CDR2 SNEGSKA (reference sequence). This CDR3 contains 13 residues. Trimming shortened V by 0 bases and J by 2 bases, and 5 bases separated the two germline ends. The CDR3 sequence is CSARDQSKNIQYF. CDR3 nucleotide sequence: TGCAGTGCTAGAGATCAGTCCAAAAACATTCAGTACTTC.

This chain links TRBV2 with TRBJ2-5, with D perhaps TRBD2 (5 bases). V dropped 7 bases and J dropped 2 bases, with 20 bases sitting between them. From germline, CDR1 is SNHLY and CDR2 FYNNEI. The CDR3 length is 16 residues. CDR3 bases: TGTGCCAGCACTTCTCGGGGTGGGTTGGGGCAAGAGACCCAGTACTTC. Residues: CASTSRGGLGQETQYF. Complete variable domain (other parts from reference TRBV2 and TRBJ2-5): EPEVTQTPSHQVTQMGQEVILRCVPISNHLYFYWYRQILGQKVEFLVSFYNNEISEKSEIFDDQFSVERPDGSNFTLKIRSTKLEDSAMYFCASTSRGGLGQETQYFGPGTRLLVL.